This T cell receptor (beta chain) is drawn from a study of cytomegalovirus exposure and HLA in healthy donors. The primer mix had 60 Vbeta and 13 Jbeta primers. TCRdb's table, derived via immunoSEQ multiplex PCR, lists solely in-frame clones and lacks some. The data hold some 150,000 clones, with more than 60% observed a single time. CDR1 and CDR2 (germline): GTSNPN, SVGIG (reference sequence). This CDR3 region has 15 residues. V was clipped by 1 base and J by 8 bases; unmatched bases: 9. Source material: PBMCs. The clonotype was recovered from a male donor in good health and CMV-seronegative. The chain employs TRBV30 and TRBJ2-1, with 9 nucleotides matching TRBD1. The CDR3 region is CAWSGWGQGLDEQFF. The CDR3 coding sequence is TGTGCCTGGAGTGGGTGGGGACAGGGTCTCGATGAGCAGTTCTTC.